Below, 20 T cell receptor beta chains from the same sample are listed, as sequenced in a study of shared clonotypes between healthy human individuals. Generated by immunoSEQ multiplex PCR, the TCRdb table keeps only in-frame clones and is missing some. The data show around 2,000,000 clones, approximately 95% seen once. The naive CD8 subset, CD45RO-negative cells positively selected for CCR7, excluded terminally differentiated effector memory CD45RA+ cells. Sequenced: naive CD8+ T cells sorted from blood. These receptors came from a man younger than 35 in good health.

The chain links TRBV7-6 to TRBJ1-1; D may be TRBD1 (5 bases). Trimming pared 3 bases from V and 3 bases from J, leaving 11 bases between. CDR3 length: 14 residues. The germline CDR1 and CDR2 sequences are SGHVS and FNYEAQ. For the CDR3, the DNA is TGTGCCAGCAGCTTGTCCAGGGTCGACACTGAAGCTTTCTTT. Translated, it gives CASSLSRVDTEAFF.

CDR3 DNA sequence: TGTGCCAGCAGTGCTGGTTTTGGGAACACTGAAGCTTTCTTT. Residues: CASSAGFGNTEAFF. This chain uses TRBV2 with TRBJ1-1, with D unresolved. From germline, CDR1 is SNHLY and CDR2 FYNNEI. Trimming removed 4 bases from V and 1 base from J, with 10 bases in between. The length of the CDR3 is 14 residues.

The rearrangement joins TRBV9 to TRBJ2-3; 15 nucleotides match TRBD2. After removal of 3 bases from V and 1 base from J, the junction contained 3 bases not matched to a gene. The CDR3 is made up of 17 amino acids. CDR1 is SGDLS, CDR2 YYNGEE, per germline. The CDR3 protein is CASSGTSGGAGTDTQYF. CDR3 bases: TGTGCCAGCAGCGGGACTAGCGGGGGGGCCGGCACAGATACGCAGTATTTT.

The rearrangement uses TRBV4-1 and TRBJ1-6; TRBD1 matches at 9 bases. Trimming cost V 3 bases and J 0 bases; bases outside gene matches: 9. The CDR3 is 19 amino acids. Germline V gene lookup returns CDR1 MGHRA and CDR2 YSYEKL. CDR3 protein: CASSQTTGGGSSYNSPLHF. Written as DNA, the CDR3 is TGCGCCAGCAGCCAGACCACAGGGGGCGGCAGCTCCTATAATTCACCCCTCCACTTT.

This clone was observed a single time. The chain's CDR3 is CASKRVDGYTF. CDR3 in DNA: TGCGCCAGCAAGAGGGTGGACGGCTACACCTTC. The J gene is TRBJ1-2, the V gene TRBV23-1, with D uncertain. TRBV23-1 has ORF status, its function being uncertain. Trimming removed 7 bases at V and 8 bases at J, with 11 bases between. The CDR3 has 11 residues.

V and J are TRBV4-3 and TRBJ1-6; 9 bases are shared with TRBD1. V was clipped by 4 bases and J by 4 bases; unmatched bases: 5. The germline V gene has CDR1 LGHNA and CDR2 YSLEER. This CDR3 has 16 amino acids. Written as DNA, the CDR3 is TGCGCCAGCAGCCGTGGGGGACAGGGATATAATTCACCCCTCCACTTT. This gives the protein CASSRGGQGYNSPLHF.

This clone appeared a few times. The CDR3 DNA reads TGTGCCAGCAGCGCGGGGATGGACCGTAACTCACCCCTCCACTTT. Protein product: CASSAGMDRNSPLHF. V usage is TRBV5-4 and J usage is TRBJ1-6, with no clear D. The CDR3 is 15 amino acids. Trimming cost V 4 bases and J 10 bases, with 18 bases left between them. CDR1 SGHNT and CDR2 YYREEE come from the germline V gene (reference sequence).

This chain's CDR3 is CASSPREIPPTQYF. The CDR3 bases are TGTGCCAGCAGCCCCAGGGAGATTCCTCCAACCCAGTACTTC. This chain connects TRBV14 to TRBJ2-5, with D perhaps assigned TRBD1 or TRBD2 (5 bases each). Germline CDR1 is SGHDN and CDR2 is FVKESK. The CDR3 has 14 residues. V lost 4 bases and J lost 8, with 17 bases in between.

V and J are TRBV27 and TRBJ1-2, with TRBD1 identical over 8 bases. The ends lost 5 bases at V and 4 bases at J; junction bases unmatched: 6. Per germline, CDR1 MNHEY and CDR2 SMNVEV (reference sequence). The CDR3 sequence is 14 residues long. In nucleotides, the CDR3 is TGTGCCAGCAGTACGACAGGGGCGGGCTATGGCTACACCTTC. The encoded protein is CASSTTGAGYGYTF.

The chain couples TRBV6-5 to TRBJ2-7; the match to TRBD2 covers 7 bases. The CDR3 covers 15 residues. The germline V gene has CDR1 MNHEY and CDR2 SVGAGI. The junction had 7 bases not matched to a gene; V was cut back by 5 bases and J by 0 bases. The CDR3 DNA reads TGTGCCAGCAGTCCCCCGGGGGGACCCTCCTACGAGCAGTACTTC. This encodes CASSPPGGPSYEQYF.

The chain has TRBV9 and TRBJ1-2; weak D call: TRBD1 (5 bases). V gave up 0 bases and J gave up 4 bases, with 10 bases separating them. CDR3 length: 14 amino acids. From germline, CDR1 is SGDLS and CDR2 YYNGEE. DNA of the CDR3: TGTGCCAGCAGCGTAGCCGACAGTCGCTATGGCTACACCTTC. It translates to CASSVADSRYGYTF.

The rearrangement uses TRBV5-4 and TRBJ2-3; 9 nucleotides align to TRBD2. The CDR3 is made up of 15 amino acids. The V and J ends lost 5 bases and 4 bases, in that order; junction bases with no gene match: 8. Germline CDR1 is SGHNT and CDR2 is YYREEE (reference sequence). The CDR3 DNA reads TGTGCCAGCAGGGCGGCGGGAGGGCCGGCAGATACGCAGTATTTT. It translates to CASRAAGGPADTQYF.

The rearrangement joins TRBV7-8 to TRBJ2-7; 12 nucleotides match TRBD2. This CDR3 is 15 amino acids long. V lost 6 bases, J lost 3 bases, and 6 bases stayed unmatched. The germline V gene has CDR1 SGHVS and CDR2 FQNEAQ. CDR3 bases: TGTGCCAGCAGTTTCGGACTAGCGGGAATCTACGAGCAGTACTTC. It codes for CASSFGLAGIYEQYF.

The chain combines TRBV27 with TRBJ2-7; 8 bases fit TRBD2. This CDR3 is built from 13 residues. The V segment lost 5 bases and the J segment 10 bases; nucleotides outside the gene matches: 10. Germline V lookup: CDR1 MNHEY, CDR2 SMNVEV (reference sequence). CDR3 in amino acids: CASSPGGSTNQYF. The DNA for the CDR3 is TGTGCCAGCAGTCCGGGGGGGTCGACAAATCAGTACTTC.

V usage is TRBV19 and J usage is TRBJ1-5; no reliable D call. The CDR3 contains 14 residues. Germline CDR1 LNHDA, CDR2 SQIVND (reference sequence). V was pared by 4 bases and J by 6 bases, with 13 bases between. For the CDR3, the DNA is TGTGCCAGTAGTAGACCGGGATTTAGTCAGCCCCAGCATTTT. It codes for CASSRPGFSQPQHF.

The chain recombines TRBV13 with TRBJ2-7; 13 bases map to TRBD2. CDR3 length: 15 amino acids. V lost 5 bases and J lost 2; bases outside the gene matches: 3. CDR1 is PRHDT and CDR2 is FYEKMQ in the germline V gene (reference sequence). DNA for the CDR3: TGTGCCAGCAGCGTACTAGCGGGAGGGGCCTACGAGCAGTACTTC. It translates to CASSVLAGGAYEQYF.

The chain couples TRBV10-2 to TRBJ2-1, with 10 bases fitting TRBD2. The CDR3 runs 14 residues. The ends lost 8 bases at V and 7 bases at J; junction bases unmatched: 8. Germline CDR1 WSHSY, CDR2 SAAADI. CDR3 DNA: TGCGCCAGCGACCTAGCGGGAGACATGAATGAGCAGTTCTTC. Protein: CASDLAGDMNEQFF.

The J gene is TRBJ2-7, the V gene TRBV30; D is unclear. In germline, CDR1 is GTSNPN, CDR2 SVGIG (reference sequence). Deletions cut 5 bases from V and 0 bases from J, with 11 bases between. CDR3 length equals 13 residues. CDR3 DNA: TGTGCCTGGTACCGCCTACCCTCCTACGAGCAGTACTTC. Amino acids: CAWYRLPSYEQYF.

The chain uses TRBV5-1 and TRBJ2-7; TRBD2 aligns across 10 bases. This CDR3 is built from 14 residues. CDR1 and CDR2 from the germline V gene are SGHRS and YFSETQ. The V gene end was trimmed by 2 bases and the J gene end by 5 bases; junction bases not matched to a gene: 4. Here the CDR3 reads CASSFGLAANEQYF. For the CDR3, the DNA is TGCGCCAGCAGCTTTGGACTAGCGGCCAACGAGCAGTACTTC.

This rearrangement joins TRBV5-6 to TRBJ2-7, with 9 bases that match TRBD1. The CDR3 is made up of 17 amino acids. The ends lost 0 bases at V and 6 bases at J; junction bases unmatched: 13. Looked up from germline, CDR1 is SGHDT and CDR2 is YYEEEE. This chain's CDR3 is CASSLVSEGDRDSEQYF. CDR3 nucleotide sequence: TGTGCCAGCAGCTTGGTGTCCGAGGGGGACAGGGATTCCGAGCAGTACTTC.